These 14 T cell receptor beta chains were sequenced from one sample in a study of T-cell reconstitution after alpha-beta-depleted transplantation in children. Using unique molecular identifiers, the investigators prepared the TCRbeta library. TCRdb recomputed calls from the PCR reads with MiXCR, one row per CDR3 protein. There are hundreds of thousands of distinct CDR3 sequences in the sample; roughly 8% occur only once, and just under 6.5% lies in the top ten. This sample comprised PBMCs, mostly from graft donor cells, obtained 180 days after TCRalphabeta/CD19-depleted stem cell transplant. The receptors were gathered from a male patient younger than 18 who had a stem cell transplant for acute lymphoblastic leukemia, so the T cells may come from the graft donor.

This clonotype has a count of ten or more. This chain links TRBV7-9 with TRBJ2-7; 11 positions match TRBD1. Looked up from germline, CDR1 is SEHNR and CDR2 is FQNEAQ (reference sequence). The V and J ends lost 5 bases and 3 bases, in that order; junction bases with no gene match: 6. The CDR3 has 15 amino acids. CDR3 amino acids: CASSHGQGANYEQYF. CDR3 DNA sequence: TGTGCCAGCAGCCACGGACAGGGGGCGAACTACGAGCAGTACTTC.

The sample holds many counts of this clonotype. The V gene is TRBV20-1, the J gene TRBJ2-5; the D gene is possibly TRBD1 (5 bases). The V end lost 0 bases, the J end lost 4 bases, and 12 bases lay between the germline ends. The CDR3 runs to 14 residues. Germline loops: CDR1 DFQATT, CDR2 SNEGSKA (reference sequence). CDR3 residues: CSARDPGWLETQYF. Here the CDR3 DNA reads TGCAGTGCTAGAGACCCAGGGTGGTTAGAGACCCAGTACTTC.

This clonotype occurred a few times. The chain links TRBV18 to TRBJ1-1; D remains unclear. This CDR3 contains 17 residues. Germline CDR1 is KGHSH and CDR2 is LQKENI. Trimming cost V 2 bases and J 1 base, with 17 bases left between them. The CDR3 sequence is CASSPGSGGGANTEAFF. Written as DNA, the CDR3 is TGTGCCAGCTCACCAGGTTCCGGAGGAGGTGCGAACACTGAAGCTTTCTTT.

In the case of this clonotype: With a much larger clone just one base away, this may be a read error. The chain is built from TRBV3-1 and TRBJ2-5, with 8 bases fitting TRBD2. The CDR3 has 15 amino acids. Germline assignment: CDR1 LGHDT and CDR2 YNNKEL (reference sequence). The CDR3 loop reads CASSQDRGGGETQCF. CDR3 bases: TGTGCCAGCAGCCAAGATCGGGGGGGAGGAGAGACCCAGTGCTTC.

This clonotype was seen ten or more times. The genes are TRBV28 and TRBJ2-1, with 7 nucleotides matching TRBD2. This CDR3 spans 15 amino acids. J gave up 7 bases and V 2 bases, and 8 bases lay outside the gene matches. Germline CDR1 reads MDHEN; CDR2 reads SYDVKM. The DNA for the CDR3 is TGTGCCAGCAGTTTAGGGGGAGGGCCCAGGAATGAGCAGTTCTTC. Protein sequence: CASSLGGGPRNEQFF.

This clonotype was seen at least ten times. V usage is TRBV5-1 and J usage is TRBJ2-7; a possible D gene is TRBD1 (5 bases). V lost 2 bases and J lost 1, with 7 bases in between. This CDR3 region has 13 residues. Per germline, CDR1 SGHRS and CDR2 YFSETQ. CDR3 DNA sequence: TGCGCCAGCAGCTTAGGACAATCCTACGAGCAGTACTTC. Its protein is CASSLGQSYEQYF.

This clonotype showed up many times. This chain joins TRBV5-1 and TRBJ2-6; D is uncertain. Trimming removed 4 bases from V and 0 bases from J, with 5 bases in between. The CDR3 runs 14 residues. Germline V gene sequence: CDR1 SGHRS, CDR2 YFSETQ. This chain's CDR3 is CASSRSSGANVLTF. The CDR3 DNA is TGCGCCAGCAGCCGTAGCTCTGGGGCCAACGTCCTGACTTTC.

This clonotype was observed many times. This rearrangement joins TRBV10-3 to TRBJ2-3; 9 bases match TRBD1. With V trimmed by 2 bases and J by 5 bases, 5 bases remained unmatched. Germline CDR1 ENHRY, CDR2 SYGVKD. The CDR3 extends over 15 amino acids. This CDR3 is CAISENRGQRDTQYF. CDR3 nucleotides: TGTGCCATCAGTGAGAACAGGGGGCAGAGAGATACGCAGTATTTT.

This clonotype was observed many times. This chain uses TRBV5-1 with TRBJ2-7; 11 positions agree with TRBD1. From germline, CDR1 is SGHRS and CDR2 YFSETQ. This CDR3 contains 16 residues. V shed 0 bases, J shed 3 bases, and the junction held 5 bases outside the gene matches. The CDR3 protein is CASSLAPGQGDYEQYF. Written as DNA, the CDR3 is TGCGCCAGCAGCTTGGCACCGGGACAGGGGGACTACGAGCAGTACTTC.

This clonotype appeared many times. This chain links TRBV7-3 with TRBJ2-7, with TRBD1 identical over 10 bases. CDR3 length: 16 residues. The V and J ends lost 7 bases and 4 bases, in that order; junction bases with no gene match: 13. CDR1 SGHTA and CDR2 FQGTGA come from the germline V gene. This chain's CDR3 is CASIHHTGTGVYEQYF. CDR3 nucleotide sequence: TGTGCCAGCATTCATCATACCGGGACAGGGGTGTACGAGCAGTACTTC.

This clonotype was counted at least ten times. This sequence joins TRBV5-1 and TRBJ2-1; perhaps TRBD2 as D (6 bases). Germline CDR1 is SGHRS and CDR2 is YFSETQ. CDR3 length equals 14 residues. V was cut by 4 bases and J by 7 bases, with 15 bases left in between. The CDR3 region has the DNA TGCGCCAGCAGCACCGGGACCCGGGGGAATGAGCAGTTCTTC. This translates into CASSTGTRGNEQFF.

This CDR3 is CASTYLGSRNTEAFF. The CDR3 DNA reads as TGTGCCAGCACCTACTTAGGGAGCCGGAACACTGAAGCTTTCTTT. The chain is built from TRBV6-5 and TRBJ1-1; no firm D call. Germline CDR1 MNHEY, CDR2 SVGAGI. Trimming stripped 7 bases from V and 1 base from J, with 16 bases between. The CDR3 consists of 15 residues.

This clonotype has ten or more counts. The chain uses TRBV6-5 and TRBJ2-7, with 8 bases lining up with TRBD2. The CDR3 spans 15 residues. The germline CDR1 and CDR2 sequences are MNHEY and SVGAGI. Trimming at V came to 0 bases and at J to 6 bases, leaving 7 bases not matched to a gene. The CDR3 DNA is TGTGCCAGCAGTTACTCGGGGCTAGCGGGTAGCGAGCAGTACTTC. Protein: CASSYSGLAGSEQYF.

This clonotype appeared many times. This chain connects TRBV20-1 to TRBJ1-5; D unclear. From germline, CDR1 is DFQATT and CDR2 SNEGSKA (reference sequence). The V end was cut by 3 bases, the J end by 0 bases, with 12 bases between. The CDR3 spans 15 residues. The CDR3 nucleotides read TGCAGTGCTAGCCGGGGTGGGGATAGCAATCAGCCCCAGCATTTT. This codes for CSASRGGDSNQPQHF.